One sample yielded the 5 T cell receptor beta chains listed below, sequenced in a study of T cell repertoires in cytomegalovirus infection. MiXCR was run by TCRdb on the reads, yielding one entry per CDR3 protein. This table holds roughly 730,000 distinct CDR3 sequences, 33% found once. Which antigens these TCRs recognize remains unknown. The sample consisted of cultured PBMCs, taken from culture after CMV antigen stimulation. The receptors shown here come from a human donor in good health (CMV status not recorded). Some clones in this sample may be carry-over from other donors' samples.

The sample holds a few counts of this clonotype. V is TRBV12-3 or TRBV12-4 and J is TRBJ2-5; 11 bases are a match to TRBD2. This CDR3 region has 17 residues. V lost 3 bases and J lost 3; bases outside the gene matches: 9. The CDR3 coding sequence is TGTGCCAGCAGTTTCGGGACTAGCGGCCAGACTAAAGAGACCCAGTACTTC. This codes for CASSFGTSGQTKETQYF.

This clonotype was seen only a few times. The rearrangement links TRBV7-9 to TRBJ1-2, with D perhaps matching TRBD1 (5 bases). Germline CDR1 reads SEHNR; CDR2 reads FQNEAQ (reference sequence). Trimming took 5 bases from V and 2 from J, leaving 15 bases between them. This CDR3 comprises 15 residues. This chain's CDR3 is CASSPQGTTNYGYTF. The DNA for the CDR3 is TGTGCCAGCAGCCCTCAGGGAACGACGAACTATGGCTACACCTTC.

The V and J genes are TRBV5-4 and TRBJ2-3; D uncertain. This CDR3 is 12 amino acids long. CDR1 SGHNT and CDR2 YYREEE come from the germline V gene (reference sequence). V lost 0 bases to trimming and J lost 4 bases, with 3 bases between them. The DNA of the CDR3 is TGTGCCAGCAGCTTGGACCCAGATACGCAGTATTTT. Translating gives CASSLDPDTQYF.

This chain links TRBV19 with TRBJ2-2; 8 bases are shared with TRBD1. This CDR3 contains 16 residues. J was trimmed by 7 bases and V by 6 bases; bases with no gene match: 13. Per the germline V gene, CDR1 is LNHDA and CDR2 is SQIVND (reference sequence). DNA for the CDR3: TGTGCCAGTAGCCAAATTGACAGGGGAGTGGACGGGGAGCTGTTTTTT. This encodes CASSQIDRGVDGELFF.

This clonotype came up many times. This chain links TRBV19 with TRBJ1-5; D uncertain. CDR1 and CDR2 from the germline V gene are LNHDA and SQIVND (reference sequence). The CDR3 consists of 12 residues. V was cut by 3 bases and J by 4 bases, with 4 bases left in between. CDR3 bases: TGTGCCAGTAGTATCCGGAATCAGCCCCAGCATTTT. It yields the protein CASSIRNQPQHF.